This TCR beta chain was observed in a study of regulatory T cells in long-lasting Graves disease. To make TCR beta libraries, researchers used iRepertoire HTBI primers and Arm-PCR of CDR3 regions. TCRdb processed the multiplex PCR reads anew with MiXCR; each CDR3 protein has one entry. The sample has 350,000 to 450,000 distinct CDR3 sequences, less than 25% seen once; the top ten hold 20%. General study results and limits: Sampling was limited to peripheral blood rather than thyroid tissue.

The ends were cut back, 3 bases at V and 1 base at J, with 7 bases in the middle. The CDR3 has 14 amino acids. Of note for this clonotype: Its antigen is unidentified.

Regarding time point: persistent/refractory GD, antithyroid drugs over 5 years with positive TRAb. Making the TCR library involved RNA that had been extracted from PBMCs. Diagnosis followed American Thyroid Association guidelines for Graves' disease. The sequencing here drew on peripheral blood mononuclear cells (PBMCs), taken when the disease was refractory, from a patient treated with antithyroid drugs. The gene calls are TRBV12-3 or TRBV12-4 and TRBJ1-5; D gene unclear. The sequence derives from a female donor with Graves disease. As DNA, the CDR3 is TGTGCCAGCAGTTTTAGGTTGAGCAATCAGCCCCAGCATTTT. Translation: CASSFRLSNQPQHF.